Listed here are 21 T cell receptor beta chains from one sample, sequenced in a study of T cell responses to AZD1222 COVID-19 vaccine (dated by TCRdb to the early 2020s). The protocol used for the library was the immunoSEQ multiplex PCR assay. The source is immuneACCESS, and TCRdb retained only in-frame sequences with V and J called. Part of the clones is not carried over; for the studies checked, unresolved V genes explain less than half of this, and the remainder is unexplained. The sample table shows about 160,000 clones, and roughly 94% are seen once. 1.3% of the sample lies in the top ten. The time point tag for this specimen amounts to: baseline before first vaccination. The material was peripheral blood, obtained on day 0 of AZD1222 vaccination. The receptors were sampled from an adult in good health.

This clone came up once. This chain uses TRBV2 with TRBJ2-1; the D gene is possibly TRBD2 (6 bases). With 8 bases removed from V and 6 bases from J, the gap between germline ends came to 8 bases. CDR3 size: 11 residues. The germline CDR1 and CDR2 sequences are SNHLY and FYNNEI. CDR3 DNA: TGTGCCAGCGGGGGGAGCAATGAGCAGTTCTTC. Protein sequence: CASGGSNEQFF.

The chain employs TRBV5-6 and TRBJ1-1; D is possibly TRBD1 (5 bases). Germline loops: CDR1 SGHDT, CDR2 YYEEEE. The CDR3 loop spans 12 amino acids. V dropped 2 bases and J dropped 4 bases, with 6 bases sitting between them. The CDR3, as DNA: TGTGCCAGCAGCTTTGGGGCCACTGAAGCTTTCTTT. Protein sequence: CASSFGATEAFF.

This chain links TRBV7-6 with TRBJ2-2; 10 bases match TRBD2. Trimming cost V 5 bases and J 4 bases; bases outside gene matches: 10. The CDR3 has 17 amino acids. The V gene's germline CDR1 is SGHVS and CDR2 FNYEAQ. For the CDR3, the DNA is TGTGCCAGCAGCACCCCGAAGAGCGGGGGGGCCACCGGGGAGCTGTTTTTT. This translates into CASSTPKSGGATGELFF.

The J gene is TRBJ2-1, the V gene TRBV6-5; TRBD2 aligns across 12 bases. V dropped 2 bases and J dropped 4; count of bases not matched to a gene: 0. This CDR3 is built from 15 residues. CDR1 and CDR2 from the germline V gene are MNHEY and SVGAGI. The CDR3, as DNA: TGTGCCAGCAGTTACACTAGCGGGGGGTACAATGAGCAGTTCTTC. Translating it yields CASSYTSGGYNEQFF.

The V gene is TRBV10-2, the J gene TRBJ2-1; D is uncertain. Trimming left V 3 bases short and J 8 bases short, with 8 bases between. The CDR3 contains 12 residues. Germline V gene data show CDR1 as WSHSY and CDR2 as SAAADI. The CDR3 coding sequence is TGCGCCAGCAGTGATATCAGCTATGAGCAGTTCTTC. Translating gives CASSDISYEQFF.

The chain combines TRBV12-3 or TRBV12-4 with TRBJ2-1, with unresolved D. V lost 7 bases and J lost 7, with 14 bases in between. The CDR3 runs to 13 residues. The CDR3 DNA sequence: TGTGCCAGCACCCTCCTGATCGAGAATGAGCAGTTCTTC. Translated, it gives CASTLLIENEQFF.

V and J are TRBV18 and TRBJ1-2; the match to TRBD1 covers 7 bases. Germline loops: CDR1 KGHSH, CDR2 LQKENI. With 6 bases clipped from V and 8 bases from J, the junction kept 3 bases outside the gene matches. The CDR3 loop spans 11 amino acids. The CDR3 region has the DNA TGTGCCAGCTCGGACAGGAGCGGCTACACCTTC. As protein: CASSDRSGYTF.

This chain uses TRBV12-3 or TRBV12-4 with TRBJ2-7; the D gene is possibly TRBD2 (5 bases). V shed 1 base and J shed 4 bases, with 8 bases lying between them. The CDR3 is 13 amino acids. This chain's CDR3 is CASSLGPGYEQYV. DNA of the CDR3: TGTGCCAGCAGTTTAGGTCCGGGATACGAGCAGTACGTC.

The chain recombines TRBV12-3 or TRBV12-4 with TRBJ2-7; tentatively, D is TRBD1 (6 bases). The CDR3 runs 12 residues. V lost 3 bases, J lost 4 bases, and 7 bases lay in between. CDR3: CASSLDRYEQYV. As DNA, the CDR3 is TGTGCCAGCAGTTTGGACAGATACGAGCAGTACGTC.

This clone was seen once. The chain combines TRBV28 with TRBJ1-5; 8 bases are a match to TRBD1. There are 17 residues in the CDR3. Germline V gives CDR1 MDHEN, CDR2 SYDVKM. J was trimmed by 0 bases and V by 7 bases; bases with no gene match: 11. DNA for the CDR3: TGTGCCAGCACCAGCCCAAGGACAGGGAATAGCAATCAGCCCCAGCATTTT. Its translation is CASTSPRTGNSNQPQHF.

The chain is built from TRBV5-5 and TRBJ2-7, with D perhaps assigned TRBD1 or TRBD2 (5 bases each). Trimming stripped 2 bases from V and 6 bases from J, with 18 bases between. The germline gives CDR1 SGHKS, CDR2 YYEKEE (reference sequence). This CDR3 comprises 15 residues. CDR3 sequence (DNA): TGTGCCAGCAGCTTCCGGCCCCTCGGGGCGGGCGAGCAGTACGTC. It is translated as CASSFRPLGAGEQYV.

J is TRBJ1-5 and V is TRBV27; D ambiguous. Germline values: CDR1 MNHEY, CDR2 SMNVEV (reference sequence). Trimming cost V 5 bases and J 3 bases, with 8 bases left between them. The CDR3 loop spans 13 amino acids. The CDR3 region has the DNA TGTGCCAGCAGTGCAGCCTACAATCAGCCCCAGCATTTT. It specifies CASSAAYNQPQHF.

The rearrangement uses TRBV5-1 and TRBJ1-4; D is possibly TRBD1 (6 bases). Trimming pared 4 bases from V and 0 bases from J, leaving 16 bases between. This CDR3 comprises 17 residues. Germline values: CDR1 SGHRS, CDR2 YFSETQ. CDR3 DNA sequence: TGCGCCAGCAGCACACAGGGTGGGGTTGCAACTAATGAAAAACTGTTTTTT. Protein product: CASSTQGGVATNEKLFF.

The chain combines TRBV5-5 with TRBJ1-1; D remains unclear. The V gene lost 0 bases and the J gene lost 4 bases, with 7 bases spanning the gap. The CDR3 is 13 residues long. Per germline, CDR1 SGHKS and CDR2 YYEKEE (reference sequence). The CDR3 bases are TGTGCCAGCAGCTTGGTCTGGGGCACTGAAGCTTTCTTT. Amino acid sequence: CASSLVWGTEAFF. The variable domain in full, completed from reference TRBV5-5 and TRBJ1-1, reads DAGVTQSPTHLIKTRGQQVTLRCSPISGHKSVSWYQQVLGQGPQFIFQYYEKEERGRGNFPDRFSARQFPNYSSELNVNALLLGDSALYLCASSLVWGTEAFFGQGTRLTVV.

J is TRBJ1-1 and V is TRBV5-1; D remains ambiguous. The V gene's germline CDR1 is SGHRS and CDR2 YFSETQ. Between the trimmed V and J ends, which lost 1 base and 3 bases, there was a span of 19 bases. CDR3 length: 17 residues. This chain's CDR3 is CASSLNWVGGSDTEAFF. In DNA form, the CDR3 reads TGCGCCAGCAGCTTGAACTGGGTGGGAGGAAGTGACACTGAAGCTTTCTTT.

V gene TRBV7-9 combines with J gene TRBJ2-7; tentatively, D is TRBD1 (7 bases). V dropped 5 bases and J dropped 3 bases, with 11 bases sitting between them. The germline V gene encodes CDR1 SEHNR and CDR2 FQNEAQ (reference sequence). The CDR3 covers 13 residues. CDR3 sequence: CASSAGQSYEQYV. The CDR3 nucleotides are TGTGCCAGCAGCGCGGGACAGAGCTACGAGCAGTACGTC.

The V call is TRBV7-8, the J call TRBJ1-1; no clear D gene. The germline V gene encodes CDR1 SGHVS and CDR2 FQNEAQ. The CDR3 contains 13 residues. The ends were cut back, 5 bases at V and 2 bases at J, with 9 bases in the middle. CDR3 DNA sequence: TGTGCCAGCAGCACGCAACGAAACACTGAAGCTTTCTTT. Translating it yields CASSTQRNTEAFF.

This clone has a single count. This chain uses TRBV10-3 with TRBJ2-5, with unresolved D. The germline CDR1 and CDR2 sequences are ENHRY and SYGVKD. Trimming removed 0 bases from V and 9 bases from J, with 8 bases in between. This CDR3 comprises 12 residues. CDR3 coding DNA: TGTGCCATCAGTGAGTCCCCTAGGGCCCAGTACTTC. This sequence encodes CAISESPRAQYF.

The chain is built from TRBV6-5 and TRBJ2-2, with 7 bases fitting TRBD1. V gave up 6 bases and J gave up 4 bases; unmatched junction bases: 8. The CDR3 runs 15 residues. Germline CDR1 and CDR2: MNHEY and SVGAGI. CDR3 residues: CASRPGTVATGELFF. The CDR3 nucleotides read TGTGCCAGCAGACCCGGGACAGTGGCCACCGGGGAGCTGTTTTTT.

The rearrangement links TRBV6-5 to TRBJ1-6; D possibly corresponds to TRBD1 (5 bases). This CDR3 comprises 15 residues. V shed 6 bases and J shed 8 bases, with 17 bases lying between them. Germline V gene lookup returns CDR1 MNHEY and CDR2 SVGAGI. The CDR3, as DNA: TGTGCCAGCAGATTCGGACCAGGGACCGATTCACCCCTCCACTTT. Translated: CASRFGPGTDSPLHF.

The genes are TRBV7-3 and TRBJ2-2; the match to TRBD1 covers 7 bases. Germline-derived CDR1 and CDR2 are SGHTA and FQGTGA. V lost 4 bases, J lost 4 bases, and 3 bases stayed unmatched. The CDR3 runs 14 residues. CDR3 loop: CASSSGQFTGELFF. CDR3 sequence (DNA): TGTGCCAGCAGCTCGGGACAGTTCACCGGGGAGCTGTTTTTT.